This T cell receptor (beta chain) was documented in a study of PD-1 blockade in mismatch repair-deficient tumors. Some clones are missing from TCRdb's copy, which holds only in-frame ones; the method was immunoSEQ multiplex PCR. There are under 50,000 clones in the sample; 75% to 85% occur only once, and under 25% lies in the top ten. Every patient had mismatch repair deficiency by PCR or immunohistochemistry. General study findings and limits: After pembrolizumab, tumor-resident clones rose rapidly, then generally contracted before radiologic responses.

As concerns this clone: No antigen is known for it.

The J segment lost 9 bases and the V segment lost 5 bases, leaving 13 bases of the junction unmatched. The germline V gene has CDR1 GTSNPN and CDR2 SVGIG (reference sequence). This CDR3 comprises 16 residues. The sample in question was peripheral blood, obtained 4 weeks after starting pembrolizumab. The rearrangement links TRBV30 to TRBJ2-1; 13 positions match TRBD2. The sequence derives from an adult with mismatch repair-deficient cancer. The DNA of the CDR3 is TGTGCCTGGGAAGTTTGGACTAGCGGGAGTCGTGGTGAGCAGTTCTTC. This gives the protein CAWEVWTSGSRGEQFF. The full variable domain, rest sourced from reference TRBV30 and TRBJ2-1, is SQTIHQWPATLVQPVGSPLSLECTVEGTSNPNLYWYRQAAGRGLQLLFYSVGIGQISSEVPQNLSASRPQDRQFILSSKKLLLSDSGFYLCAWEVWTSGSRGEQFFGPGTRLTVL.